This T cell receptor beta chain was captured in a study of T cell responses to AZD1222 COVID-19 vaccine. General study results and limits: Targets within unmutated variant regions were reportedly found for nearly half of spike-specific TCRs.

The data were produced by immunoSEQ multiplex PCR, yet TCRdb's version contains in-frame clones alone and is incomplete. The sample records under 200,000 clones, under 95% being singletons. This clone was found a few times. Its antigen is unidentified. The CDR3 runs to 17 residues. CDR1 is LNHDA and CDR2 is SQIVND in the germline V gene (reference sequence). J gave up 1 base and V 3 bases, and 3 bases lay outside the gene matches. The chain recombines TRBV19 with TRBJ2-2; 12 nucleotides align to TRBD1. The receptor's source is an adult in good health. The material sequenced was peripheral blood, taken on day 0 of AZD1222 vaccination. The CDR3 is CASSIGTGGLNTGELFF. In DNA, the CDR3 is TGTGCCAGTAGTATTGGGACAGGGGGCTTGAACACCGGGGAGCTGTTTTTT.